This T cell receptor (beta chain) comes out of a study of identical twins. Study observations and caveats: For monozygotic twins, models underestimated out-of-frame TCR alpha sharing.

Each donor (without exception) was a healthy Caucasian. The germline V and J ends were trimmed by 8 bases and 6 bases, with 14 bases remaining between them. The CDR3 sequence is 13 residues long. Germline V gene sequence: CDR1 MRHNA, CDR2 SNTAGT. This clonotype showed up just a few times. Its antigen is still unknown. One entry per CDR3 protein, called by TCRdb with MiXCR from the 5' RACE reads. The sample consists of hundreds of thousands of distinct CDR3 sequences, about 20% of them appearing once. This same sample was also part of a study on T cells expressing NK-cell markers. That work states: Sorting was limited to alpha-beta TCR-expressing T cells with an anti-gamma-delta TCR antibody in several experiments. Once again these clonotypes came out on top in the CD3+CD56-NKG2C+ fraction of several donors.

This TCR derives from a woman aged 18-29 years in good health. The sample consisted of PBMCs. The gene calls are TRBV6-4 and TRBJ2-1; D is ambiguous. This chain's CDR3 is CASCLSGLNEQFF. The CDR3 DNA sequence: TGTGCCAGCTGCCTTTCGGGCCTCAATGAGCAGTTCTTC.